Listed below are T cell receptor beta chains from one sample, sequenced in a study of T cell repertoires in cytomegalovirus infection. Antigens of these TCRs are unknown. TCRdb processed the reads anew with MiXCR; each CDR3 protein has one entry. The profile covers 200,000 or so distinct CDR3 sequences, with 35% to 40% appearing a single time and approximately 60% taken by the ten largest. The sample in question was CD8+ T cells from cultured PBMCs, obtained from culture after CMV antigen stimulation. Receptors originate from a human donor in good health (CMV status not recorded). Some clones in this sample may be carry-over from other donors' samples. CDR3s leave out the opening cysteine and the closing phenylalanine or tryptophan. D genes are given only for firm matches.

>TRBD1|TRBV27|TRBJ2-7
ASSSLTGEFYEQY
>TRBD2|TRBV20-1|TRBJ2-1
SARRVAGVNEQF
>TRBD2|TRBV28|TRBJ2-7
ASSSGLAGGPGEQY
>TRBD1|TRBV27|TRBJ1-2
ASSLRDRGLGSYGYT
>TRBD2|TRBV24-1|TRBJ2-1
ATSDFPGTSGYNEQF
>-|TRBV12-3/TRBV12-4|TRBJ1-5
ASKVGDQPQH
>TRBD2|TRBV6-6|TRBJ2-1
ASSYPSGRPSSYNEQF
>TRBD1|TRBV6-6|TRBJ1-1
ASSRYGGTARRSMNTEAF
>-|TRBV5-6|TRBJ2-3
ASSLGVVSTDTQY
>TRBD2|TRBV7-6|TRBJ2-5
ASSLGLAGGPGFQETQY
>-|TRBV7-3|TRBJ2-3
ASSPGGGASYTQY
>TRBD1|TRBV27|TRBJ2-2
ASSEKTGEMF
>TRBD2|TRBV11-3|TRBJ2-2
ASSLGVSGSRNTGELF
>-|TRBV5-1|TRBJ2-2
ASSLSRVGELF
>-|TRBV28|TRBJ1-1
ATHGGQQNTEAF
>TRBD2|TRBV7-9|TRBJ2-7
ASSSGRRSEQY
>-|TRBV2|TRBJ2-7
ASREQGRSYEQY
>-|TRBV29-1|TRBJ1-3
SVDRENSGNTIY
>-|TRBV7-2|TRBJ2-7
ASSQYGGTYLSEQY
>-|TRBV7-9|TRBJ1-2
ASSLLDSPKYGYT
>TRBD2|TRBV20-1|TRBJ2-2
SARPGLAGGVTGELF
>-|TRBV7-2|TRBJ2-5
ASSSFPRFQETQY